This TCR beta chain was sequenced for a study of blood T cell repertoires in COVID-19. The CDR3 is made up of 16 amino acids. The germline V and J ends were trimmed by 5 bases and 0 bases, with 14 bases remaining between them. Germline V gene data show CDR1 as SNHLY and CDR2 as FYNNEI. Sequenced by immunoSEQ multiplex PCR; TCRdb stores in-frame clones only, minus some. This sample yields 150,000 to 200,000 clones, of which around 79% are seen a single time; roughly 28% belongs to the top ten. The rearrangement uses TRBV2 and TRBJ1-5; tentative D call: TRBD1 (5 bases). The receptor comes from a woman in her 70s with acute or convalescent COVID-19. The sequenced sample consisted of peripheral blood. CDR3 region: CASSRSRADSNQPQHF. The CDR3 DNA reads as TGTGCCAGCAGTCGGAGCAGGGCGGATAGCAATCAGCCCCAGCATTTT.